Listed below are T cell receptor beta chains from one sample, sequenced in a study of T-cell memory formation after mild COVID-19. TCRdb called the 5' RACE reads again in MiXCR, with one record for every CDR3 protein. This table holds 450,000 or so distinct CDR3 sequences, 25% found once. Material: PBMCs or a T cell subset sorted from them (not recorded which). The receptors shown here come from an adult woman who had mild COVID-19 (a few samples of this study predate the infection). Cell type and time point are not known. Each CDR3 is given with its conserved first and last residue. A D gene is named only where the DNA matches it firmly. Not every row has a clone size; where given, it reads once, few, many or a size class.

few,TRBV7-9,14,.,TRBJ1-3,TGTGCCAGCAGCTGGACTTATTCTGGAAACACCATATATTTT,CASSWTYSGNTIYF
.,TRBV29-1,11,.,TRBJ1-1,TGCAGCGTGGGCCGGGACACTGAAGCTTTCTTT,CSVGRDTEAFF
once,TRBV29-1,12,.,TRBJ1-4,TGCAGCGTTCGGCTAAACGATGAAAAACTGTTTTTT,CSVRLNDEKLFF
few,TRBV4-1,14,.,TRBJ2-3,TGCGCCAGCAGCCAAGAAGGCTACACAGATACGCAGTATTTT,CASSQEGYTDTQYF
few,TRBV7-2,14,.,TRBJ1-2,TGTGCCAGCAGCAGGGGGAAAGGGAGGTATGGCTACACCTTC,CASSRGKGRYGYTF
.,TRBV9,17,.,TRBJ1-3,TGTGCCAGCAGCCCCCCCCGGCTTGGGGGCTCTGGAAACACCATATATTTT,CASSPPRLGGSGNTIYF
.,TRBV2,16,.,TRBJ1-1,TGTGCCAGCAGTGCCGGCAGGGGAAAGGTGAACACTGAAGCTTTCTTT,CASSAGRGKVNTEAFF
.,TRBV24-1,16,TRBD1,TRBJ2-1,TGTGCCACCAGTGACCTACAGGGGGGATATGGGAATGAGCAGTTCTTC,CATSDLQGGYGNEQFF
.,TRBV7-9,14,.,TRBJ2-5,TGTGCCAGCAGCTTAGTGAAAGATCAAGAGACCCAGTACTTC,CASSLVKDQETQYF
few,TRBV20-1,15,TRBD1,TRBJ2-5,TGCAGTGCTGCACTCCGGGACAGCATCCAAGAGACCCAGTACTTC,CSAALRDSIQETQYF
many,TRBV4-1,15,.,TRBJ1-2,TGCGCCAGCAGCCAAGGCGCGGGGCCTAACTATGGCTACACCTTC,CASSQGAGPNYGYTF
few,TRBV5-1,16,.,TRBJ2-7,TGCGCCAGCAGCTTGGCCGGTGAGGGATTCACCTACGAGCAGTACTTC,CASSLAGEGFTYEQYF
.,TRBV12-3/TRBV12-4,16,.,TRBJ1-2,TGTGCCAGCAGTTTCAGGTCGTTCAAAGTTAACTATGGCTACACCTTC,CASSFRSFKVNYGYTF
few,TRBV30,12,.,TRBJ1-3,TGTGCCTGGACACGCTCTGGAAACACCATATATTTT,CAWTRSGNTIYF
.,TRBV24-1,12,.,TRBJ2-2,TGTGCCACGGGACTCCCGGGCGGGGAGCTGTTTTTT,CATGLPGGELFF
few,TRBV7-9,14,TRBD1,TRBJ2-1,TGTGCCAGCAGCCCCAGGGACAGGGGGTATGAGCAGTTCTTC,CASSPRDRGYEQFF